This TCR beta chain was recovered during a study of cytomegalovirus exposure and HLA in healthy donors (dated by TCRdb to about 2017). About the investigation overall: According to an earlier analysis of around 600 of the donors, roughly 180 million T cells yielded 117 million unique TCR beta sequences and around 280 Gb of sequence data. About 330 gigabases of sequencing data and tens of millions of unique TCR sequences made up an early release that covered several hundred HLA-typed donors. Of the approximately 400 genotyped donors, roughly 80% were placed in the genetic ancestry cluster associated with self-reported Caucasian donors. The study aimed to test whether signatures of past pathogen exposure could be identified by cataloging public T cell receptors. The study profiled the T cell repertoires of 666 subjects by immunosequencing and related them to cytomegalovirus serostatus. Besides the first cohort of 666 subjects, a separate validation cohort made up of 120 different subjects was used. To predict cytomegalovirus infection status, the study combined high-throughput TCR immunosequencing, statistical association of individual TCRs with disease status, and machine learning. A later analysis re-examined previously published TCR beta repertoires from more than 600 donors and added high-resolution HLA genotyping to investigate patterns of TCR occurrence. Rather than drawing on any new phenotypic data, the later analysis identified candidate immune exposures from TCR beta sequences and the way those sequences occurred across donors. To decide whether each TCR beta V gene segment behaved as functional or pseudogenic, an earlier analysis of 587 of the donors relied on high-throughput TCR beta sequencing. Donor age, sex, ethnicity and CMV serostatus were compiled alongside the repertoire data. A later genetic analysis used genome-wide SNP genotypes for 398 of the 666 donors, treating that subset as a discovery cohort. All discovery cohort repertoires had been generated on a single sequencing platform. HLA typing covered class I and class II loci at four-digit resolution. The number of typed donors differed by locus: roughly 620-630 for A, B, C, DRB1 and DQB1; approximately 520 for DQA1; 606 for DPA1; and about 450 for DPB1. About five DR-DQ haplotypes were treated as single units for association and clustering because of strong linkage in the cohort. Across roughly 420 genotyped donors of the cohort, an average of about 240,000 unique TCR beta nucleotide sequences per donor were sequenced, and 15% to 20% of those sequences were non-productive.

Turning to this clone: Its antigen is unknown.

V loses 5 bases, J loses 3 bases, and the germline ends lie 10 bases apart. CDR1 and CDR2, per the germline V gene (reference sequence), are LNHNV and YYDKDF. The CDR3 numbers 13 residues from cysteine through phenylalanine. Kept here is only the CDR3 DNA, which spans 39 bases and is read in frame from base 1. The paper as a whole reports these results and caveats: The cohort was sequenced for TCR beta chains only, and without alpha or paired-chain data the features that could be detected were limited. A later analysis reported that several top co-occurrence clusters appeared linked to parvovirus B19, influenza, CMV and Epstein-Barr virus. When HLA alleles, especially DR and DQ, strongly co-occurred, TCR associations were difficult to assign to individual alleles. A cluster of highly shared sequence variants was judged likely to be a technical artifact of the sequencing pipeline. Because HLA typing was missing for some donors at each locus, association tests included only the typed subset. A further reported finding was that TCR beta sequences accurately predicted the HLA-A and HLA-B alleles for most subjects in the first cohort. Most CMV-associated TCR beta chains appeared to be HLA-restricted in a later analysis, and the HLA associations seemed to be driven largely by CMV exposure. In a later analysis, HLA-associated TCR beta chains showed more clonal expansion and lower generation probabilities than non-associated chains that were equally common. The authors suggested that the approach could potentially be generalized to other disease states and immunological phenotypes. The classifier was reported to diagnose cytomegalovirus status with high specificity and sensitivity in both the original cohort and the validation cohort. In an earlier analysis of about 600 of the donors, most TCR beta V segments appeared in productive rearrangements about 87% or about 30% of the time, broadly matching IMGT annotations. A later analysis found that TCR association rates varied across HLA loci, with DRB1 alleles showing the most associated TCRs and HLA-C alleles the fewest. The 87-base-pair reads could not distinguish some IMGT-functional V segments, including TRBV6-2 and TRBV6-3, so those segments were excluded. At a false discovery rate of 0.05, a later analysis linked under 20,000 TCR beta sequences to specific HLA alleles. Across donors, most TCR sequences were observed very rarely, whereas some public TCRs were present in many individuals. The only immune exposure information available for the cohort was CMV serostatus. A later genetic analysis reported fewer N-insertions in productive TCRs among donors in an Asian-associated ancestry cluster than the roughly 690-donor mean. An association between a missense DCLRE1C variant and V-gene and J-gene trimming of TCR beta chains was found in a later genetic analysis and replicated in an independent cohort. A few of the identified cytomegalovirus-associated TCR beta chains were confirmed in vitro to be specific for cytomegalovirus antigens. Linkage disequilibrium might explain the correlated functional status among segregating V segments, but an unknown experimental factor could not be excluded. A total of 164 TCR beta chains were listed by the study as associated with cytomegalovirus. Roughly uniform sequencing depth across donors was assumed in presence/absence analyses, although this assumption may not hold. Because counts were too low, about 18 rarely observed V segments, including chromosome 9 orphons, were left out of the earlier analysis of over 550 of the donors.

Library preparation was by the immunoSEQ multiplex PCR assay. The multiplex PCR relied on a mix of 60 forward primers for TCR Vbeta segments and 13 reverse primers for TCR Jbeta segments. Amplification of the CDR3 region of rearranged TCR beta genes was performed with a multiplex PCR assay on genomic DNA. Amplified TCR beta libraries were sequenced as 87-base-pair reads on the Illumina HiSeq System. In the paper's pipeline: In a later analysis, tens of millions of unique TCR beta chains were counted across the 690 or so repertoires, and roughly 11 million of these chains were shared by at least two donors. A nearest-neighbor algorithm error-corrected the raw reads and collapsed the reads into unique sequences, merging closely related sequences to remove PCR and sequencing errors. To assign V, D and J gene segments, CDR3 sequences were aligned to IMGT reference sequences. For a sequence to be retained, at least a six-nucleotide match to both a V gene segment and a J gene segment was required. Rearrangements were called productive when the CDR3 lacked stop codons and stayed in frame with V and J; all others were non-productive. CDR3 was defined by IMGT convention, running from the second conserved V-encoded cysteine to the conserved J-encoded phenylalanine. The earlier analysis of 500 to 750 of the donors excluded any sequence lacking an unambiguous match to a single V gene segment. In an earlier analysis of approximately 590 of the donors, a V segment was called functional when productive rearrangements were above 56.7%, and segregating when the standard deviation between donors exceeded 5%. A statistical classification framework was built for diagnosing cytomegalovirus status from the catalog of TCR beta chain sequences. A later analysis assigned V and J genes by comparing TCR nucleotide sequences with IMGT/GENE-DB human TR gene sequences. The TCRdist pipeline was used in a later analysis to assign CDR3 sequences and most-parsimonious VDJ recombination scenarios. In a later analysis, each TCR beta chain was defined by its CDR3 amino acid sequence together with its V-gene family, and reads lacking a unique V-gene family were excluded. To address suspected cross-contamination and a sequencing artifact, a later analysis removed 550 to 750 highly shared, low-generation-probability nucleotide sequences. In a later analysis, a clonal expansion index was calculated for each public chain from normalized within-repertoire ranks of inferred template counts. In a later analysis, generation probabilities were computed with a VDJ recombination model fitted to out-of-frame rearrangements, and the resulting probabilities were checked against IGoR. A later analysis scored TCR-TCR, TCR-HLA and TCR-CMV co-occurrence with hypergeometric tests, applying a repertoire-size bias correction to TCR pairs. A later analysis estimated false discovery rates by permuting HLA or CMV assignments 20 times. In a later analysis, co-occurring TCRs were grouped using DBSCAN, with TCRdist sequence similarity added in when clustering inside HLA-allele-positive subsets. Repertoires with fewer than 30,000 or more than 120,000 public chains were left out of co-occurrence clustering, as were roughly five repertoires with anomalous nucleotide sharing. Drawn from immuneACCESS, this table holds only the in-frame rearrangements with V and J called that TCRdb kept. Clones are partly lost; checked studies trace under half to an unresolved V gene and leave the rest unexplained. The V and J calls and clone size were taken over from that table, and D and trimming were inferred from the DNA. The table for this sample lists roughly 73,000 clones. The ten biggest clones cover roughly 15% of the sample.

The cohort was made up of hundreds of healthy bone marrow donors. All cohort members were sampled while nominally healthy, although unrecorded immune exposures were likely present. The donor was CMV seropositive and belonged to the group of more than 250 seropositive cohort members. Every donor gave a peripheral blood sample, and the peripheral blood mononuclear cells from that sample were used for TCR beta sequencing. The Qiagen DNeasy Blood Extraction Kit was used to extract genomic DNA from the blood cell samples. Rearrangement joined TRBV15 to TRBJ1-1; the D gene is perhaps TRBD1, from 5 matching bases. The clonotype originates from a man in his fifties or sixties in good health and CMV-seropositive. The sample was PBMCs. The sequence in DNA is TGTGCCACCAGCCGGAGGGGTGACACTGAAGCTTTCTTT. Its translation is CATSRRGDTEAFF.